Listed here is a single T cell receptor (beta chain). Clones were read by immunoSEQ multiplex PCR, and TCRdb kept only the in-frame ones, dropping some. The sample consists of 150,000 to 200,000 clones, roughly 91% of them appearing once. The data derive from a study of shared clonotypes between healthy human individuals. CDR1 is GTSNPN and CDR2 is SVGIG in the germline V gene (reference sequence). The CDR3 runs 13 residues. The V end was cut by 0 bases, the J end by 2 bases, with 8 bases between. The sample consisted of naive CD4+ T cells sorted from blood. Stated subset: CD45RA+ positively selected. This clonotype was obtained from a woman younger than 45 in good health. This rearrangement joins TRBV30 to TRBJ2-7, with no clear D. In nucleotides, the CDR3 is TGTGCCTGGAGTGTACTCCCACCCTACGAGCAGTACTTC. This encodes CAWSVLPPYEQYF.